This T cell receptor delta chain originates from a study of gamma-delta T cells after stem cell transplantation. The CDR3 covers 18 residues. Germline lookup yields CDR1 GEAIGNYY and CDR2 EKD. In this sample, this clone turned up a few times. The protein TCRdb gives is from a much larger clone and does not agree with this DNA's translation at residue 12, likely a read error; the protein shown here comes from the DNA. TCRdb fed the RT-PCR reads into CATT to redo clone calling. The sample holds fewer than 2,500 delta-chain clones, approximately 3% seen once. The TCR originated in a human donor. It is not recorded whose cells these are; they may come from a transplant donor. The sequenced sample consisted of gamma-delta T cells. The chain joins TRDV2 to TRDJ3; the match to TRDD3 covers 7 bases. CDR3 nucleotides: TGTGCCTGTGACACTACTGGGGCAAGCTCCTGGAACACCCGACAGATGTTTTTC. Translating gives CACDTTGASSWNTRQMFF.